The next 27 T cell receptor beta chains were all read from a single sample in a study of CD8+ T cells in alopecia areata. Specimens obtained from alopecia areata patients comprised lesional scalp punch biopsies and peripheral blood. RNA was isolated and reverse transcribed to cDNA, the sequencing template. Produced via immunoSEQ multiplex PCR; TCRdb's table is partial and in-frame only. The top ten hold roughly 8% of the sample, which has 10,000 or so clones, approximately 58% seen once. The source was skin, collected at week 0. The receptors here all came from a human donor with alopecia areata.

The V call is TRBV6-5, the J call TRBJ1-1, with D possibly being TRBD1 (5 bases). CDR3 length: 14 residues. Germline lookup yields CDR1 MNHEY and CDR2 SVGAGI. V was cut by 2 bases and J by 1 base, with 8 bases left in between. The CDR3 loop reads CASSYQTANTEAFF. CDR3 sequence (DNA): TGTGCCAGCAGTTACCAGACAGCGAACACTGAAGCTTTCTTT.

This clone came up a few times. The CDR3 DNA reads as TGTGCCAGCAGCTTAGGAGGGTTCCCCTACGAGCAGTACTTC. This sequence encodes CASSLGGFPYEQYF. The rearrangement joins TRBV7-8 to TRBJ2-7, with D perhaps matching TRBD2 (5 bases). V gave up 1 base and J gave up 2 bases, with 9 bases separating them. This CDR3 region has 14 residues. From germline, CDR1 is SGHVS and CDR2 FQNEAQ.

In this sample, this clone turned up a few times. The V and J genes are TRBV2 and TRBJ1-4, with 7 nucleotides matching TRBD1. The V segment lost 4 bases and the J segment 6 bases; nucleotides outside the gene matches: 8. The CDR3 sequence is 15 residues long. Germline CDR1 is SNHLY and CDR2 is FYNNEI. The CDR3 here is CASSVQGRSDEKLFF. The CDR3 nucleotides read TGTGCCAGCAGTGTACAGGGGCGCTCGGATGAAAAACTGTTTTTT.

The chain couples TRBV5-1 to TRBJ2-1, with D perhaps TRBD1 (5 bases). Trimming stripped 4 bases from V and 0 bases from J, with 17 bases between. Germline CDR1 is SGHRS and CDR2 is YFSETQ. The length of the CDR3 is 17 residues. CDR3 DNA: TGCGCCAGCAGCCTAGATAGGGGCACCTTCTCCTACAATGAGCAGTTCTTC. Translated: CASSLDRGTFSYNEQFF. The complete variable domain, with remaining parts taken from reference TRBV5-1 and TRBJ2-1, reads KAGVTQTPRYLIKTRGQQVTLSCSPISGHRSVSWYQQTPGQGLQFLFEYFSETQRNKGNFPGRFSGRQFSNSRSEMNVSTLELGDSALYLCASSLDRGTFSYNEQFFGPGTRLTVL.

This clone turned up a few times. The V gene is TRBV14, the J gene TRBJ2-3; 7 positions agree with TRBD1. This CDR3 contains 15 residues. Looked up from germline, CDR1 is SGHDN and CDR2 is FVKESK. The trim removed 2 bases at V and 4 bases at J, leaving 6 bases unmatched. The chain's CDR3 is CASSQQGVFADTQYF. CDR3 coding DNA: TGTGCCAGCAGCCAACAGGGGGTTTTCGCAGATACGCAGTATTTT. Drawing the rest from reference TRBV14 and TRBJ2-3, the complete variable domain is EAGVTQFPSHSVIEKGQTVTLRCDPISGHDNLYWYRRVMGKEIKFLLHFVKESKQDESGMPNNRFLAERTGGTYSTLKVQPAELEDSGVYFCASSQQGVFADTQYFGPGTRLTVL.

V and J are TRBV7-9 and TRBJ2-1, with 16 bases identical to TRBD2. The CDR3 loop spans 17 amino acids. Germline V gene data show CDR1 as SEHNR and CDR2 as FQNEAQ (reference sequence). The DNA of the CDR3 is TGTGTCGTAGGGGGACTAGCGGGAGGGCCGGTAGTCGATGAGCAGTTCTTC. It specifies CVVGGLAGGPVVDEQFF.

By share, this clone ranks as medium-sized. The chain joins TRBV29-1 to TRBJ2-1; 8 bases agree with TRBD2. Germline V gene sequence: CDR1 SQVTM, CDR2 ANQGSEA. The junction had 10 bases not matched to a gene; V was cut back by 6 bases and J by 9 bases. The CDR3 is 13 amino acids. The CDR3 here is CSVRTGLVIEQFF. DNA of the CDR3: TGCAGCGTGCGTACGGGACTAGTTATTGAGCAGTTCTTC.

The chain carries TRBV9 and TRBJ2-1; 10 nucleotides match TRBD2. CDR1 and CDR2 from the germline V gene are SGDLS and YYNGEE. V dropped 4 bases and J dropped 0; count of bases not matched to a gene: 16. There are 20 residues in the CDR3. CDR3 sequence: CASSTKPLAGTLSSYNEQFF. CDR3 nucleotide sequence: TGTGCCAGCAGCACTAAACCACTAGCGGGGACCCTCAGCTCCTACAATGAGCAGTTCTTC. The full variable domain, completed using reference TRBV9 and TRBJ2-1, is DSGVTQTPKHLITATGQRVTLRCSPRSGDLSVYWYQQSLDQGLQFLIQYYNGEERAKGNILERFSAQQFPDLHSELNLSSLELGDSALYFCASSTKPLAGTLSSYNEQFFGPGTRLTVL.

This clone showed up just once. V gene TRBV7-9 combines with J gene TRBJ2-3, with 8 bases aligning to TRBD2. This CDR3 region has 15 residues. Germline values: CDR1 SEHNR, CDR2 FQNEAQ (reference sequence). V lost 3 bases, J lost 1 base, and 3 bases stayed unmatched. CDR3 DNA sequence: TGTGCCAGCAGCTTCAAGACTAGCGGCACAGATACGCAGTATTTT. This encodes CASSFKTSGTDTQYF.

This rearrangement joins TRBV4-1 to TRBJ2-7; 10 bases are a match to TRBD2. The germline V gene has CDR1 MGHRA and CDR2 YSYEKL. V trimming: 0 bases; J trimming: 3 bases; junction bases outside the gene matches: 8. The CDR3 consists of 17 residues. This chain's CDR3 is CASSQDGASGGYYEQYF. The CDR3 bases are TGCGCCAGCAGCCAAGATGGGGCTAGCGGGGGATACTACGAGCAGTACTTC.

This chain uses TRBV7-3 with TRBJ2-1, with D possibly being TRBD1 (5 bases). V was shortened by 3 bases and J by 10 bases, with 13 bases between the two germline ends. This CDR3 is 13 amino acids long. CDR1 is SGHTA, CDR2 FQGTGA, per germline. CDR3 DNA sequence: TGTGCCAGCAGCTTCGAAGTAGCAGGGGAGCAGTTCTTC. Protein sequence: CASSFEVAGEQFF. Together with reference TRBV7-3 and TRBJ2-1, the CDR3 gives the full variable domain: GAGVSQTPSNKVTEKGKYVELRCDPISGHTALYWYRQSLGQGPEFLIYFQGTGAADDSGLPNDRFFAVRPEGSVSTLKIQRTERGDSAVYLCASSFEVAGEQFFGPGTRLTVL.

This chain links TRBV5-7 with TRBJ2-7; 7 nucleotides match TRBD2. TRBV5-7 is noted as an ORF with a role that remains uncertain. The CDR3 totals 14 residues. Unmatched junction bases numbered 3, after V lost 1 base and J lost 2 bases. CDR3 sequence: CASSLWGGAYEQYF. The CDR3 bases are TGTGCCAGCAGCTTGTGGGGGGGGGCCTACGAGCAGTACTTC.

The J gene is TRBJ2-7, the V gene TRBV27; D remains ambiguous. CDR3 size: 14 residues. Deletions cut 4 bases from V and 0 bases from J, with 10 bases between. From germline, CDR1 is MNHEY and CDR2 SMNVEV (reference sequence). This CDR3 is CASSSGFPSYEQYF. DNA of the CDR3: TGTGCCAGCAGTTCCGGATTCCCCTCCTACGAGCAGTACTTC.

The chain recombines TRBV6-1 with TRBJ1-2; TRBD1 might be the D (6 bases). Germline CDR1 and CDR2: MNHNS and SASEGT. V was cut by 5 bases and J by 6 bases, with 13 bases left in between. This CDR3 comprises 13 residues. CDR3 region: CASSKTGYHGYTF. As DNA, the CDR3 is TGTGCCAGCAGTAAAACAGGGTACCATGGCTACACCTTC.

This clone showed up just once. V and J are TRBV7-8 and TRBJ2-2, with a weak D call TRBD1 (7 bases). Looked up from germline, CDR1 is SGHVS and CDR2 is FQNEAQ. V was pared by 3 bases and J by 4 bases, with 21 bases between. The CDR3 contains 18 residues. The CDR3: CASSFGRGGPRSTGELFF. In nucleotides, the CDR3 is TGTGCCAGCAGCTTCGGGAGAGGGGGCCCTCGAAGCACCGGGGAGCTGTTTTTT.

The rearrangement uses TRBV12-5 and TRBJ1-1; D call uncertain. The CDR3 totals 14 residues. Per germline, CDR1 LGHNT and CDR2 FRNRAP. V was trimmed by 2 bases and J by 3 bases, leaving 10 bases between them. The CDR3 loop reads CASGLTPRDTEAFF. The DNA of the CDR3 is TGTGCTAGTGGTTTGACGCCTAGGGACACTGAAGCTTTCTTT. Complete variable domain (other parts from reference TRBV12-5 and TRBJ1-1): DARVTQTPRHKVTEMGQEVTMRCQPILGHNTVFWYRQTMMQGLELLAYFRNRAPLDDSGMPKDRFSAEMPDATLATLKIQPSEPRDSAVYFCASGLTPRDTEAFFGQGTRLTVV.

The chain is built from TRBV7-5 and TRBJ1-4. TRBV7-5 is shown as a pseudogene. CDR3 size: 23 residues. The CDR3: CVRSLAGLFSCPLVWEPNEKLFF. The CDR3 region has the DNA TGTGTCAGAAGCTTAGCGGGGTTATTTAGCTGCCCTCTCGTCTGGGAGCCAAATGAAAAACTGTTTTTT.

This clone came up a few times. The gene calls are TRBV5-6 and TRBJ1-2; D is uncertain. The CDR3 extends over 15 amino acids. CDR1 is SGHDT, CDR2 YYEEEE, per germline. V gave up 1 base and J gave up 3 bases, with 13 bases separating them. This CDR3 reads CASSLYRGRDYGYTF. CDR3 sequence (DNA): TGTGCCAGCAGCTTGTACCGGGGAAGGGACTATGGCTACACCTTC.

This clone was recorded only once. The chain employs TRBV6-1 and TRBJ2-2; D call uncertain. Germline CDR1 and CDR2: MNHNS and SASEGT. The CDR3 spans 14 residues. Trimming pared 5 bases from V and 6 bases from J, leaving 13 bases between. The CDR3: CASSPRHSPGELFF. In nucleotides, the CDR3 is TGTGCCAGCAGTCCCCGCCACTCACCCGGGGAGCTGTTTTTT.

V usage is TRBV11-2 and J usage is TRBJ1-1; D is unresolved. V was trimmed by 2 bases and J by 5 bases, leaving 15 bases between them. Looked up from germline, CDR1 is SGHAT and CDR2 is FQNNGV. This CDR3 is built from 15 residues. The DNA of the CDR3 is TGTGCCAGCAGCTTACATGGCAGTGAGTATACTGAAGCTTTCTTT. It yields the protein CASSLHGSEYTEAFF. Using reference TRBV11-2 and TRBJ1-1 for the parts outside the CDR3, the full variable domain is EAGVAQSPRYKIIEKRQSVAFWCNPISGHATLYWYQQILGQGPKLLIQFQNNGVVDDSQLPKDRFSAERLKGVDSTLKIQPAKLEDSAVYLCASSLHGSEYTEAFFGQGTRLTVV.

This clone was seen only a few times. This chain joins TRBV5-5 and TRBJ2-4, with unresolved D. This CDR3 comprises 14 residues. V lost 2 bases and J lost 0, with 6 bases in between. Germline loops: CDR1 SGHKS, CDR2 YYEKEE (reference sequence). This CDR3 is CASSLSLAKNIQYF. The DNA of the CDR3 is TGTGCCAGCAGCTTAAGTCTAGCCAAAAACATTCAGTACTTC. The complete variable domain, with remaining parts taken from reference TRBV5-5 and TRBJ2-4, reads DAGVTQSPTHLIKTRGQQVTLRCSPISGHKSVSWYQQVLGQGPQFIFQYYEKEERGRGNFPDRFSARQFPNYSSELNVNALLLGDSALYLCASSLSLAKNIQYFGAGTRLSVL.

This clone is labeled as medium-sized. The DNA of the CDR3 is TGTGCCAGCAGCCAAGTCAGTGTTAGAAGTTCACCTCGTCAGGGCTACACCTTC. Protein sequence: CASSQVSVRSSPRQGYTF. This chain uses TRBV14 with TRBJ1-2; D is unclear. Trimming took off 1 base at V and 8 bases at J, with 26 bases between the two ends. The CDR3 length is 18 residues. Per the germline V gene, CDR1 is SGHDN and CDR2 is FVKESK.

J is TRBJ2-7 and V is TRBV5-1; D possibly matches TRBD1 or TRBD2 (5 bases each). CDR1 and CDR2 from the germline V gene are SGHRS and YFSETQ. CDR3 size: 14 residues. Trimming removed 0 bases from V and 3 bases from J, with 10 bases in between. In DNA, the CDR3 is TGCGCCAGCAGCTTGGGGGACGGGTTCTACGAGCAGTACTTC. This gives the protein CASSLGDGFYEQYF.

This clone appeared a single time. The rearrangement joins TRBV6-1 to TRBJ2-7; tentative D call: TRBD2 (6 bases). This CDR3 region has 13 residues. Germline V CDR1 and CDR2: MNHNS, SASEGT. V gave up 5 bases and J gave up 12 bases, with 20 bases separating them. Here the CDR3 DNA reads TGTGCCAGCAGTTCCCTCTCCTCAGGGAGGCTGTACTTC. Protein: CASSSLSSGRLYF.

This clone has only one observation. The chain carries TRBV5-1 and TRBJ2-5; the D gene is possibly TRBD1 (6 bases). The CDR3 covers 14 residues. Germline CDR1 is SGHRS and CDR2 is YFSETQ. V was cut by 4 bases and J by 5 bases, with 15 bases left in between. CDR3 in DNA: TGCGCCAGCAGCAGGGACACCCTGGGGGAGACCCAGTACTTC. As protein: CASSRDTLGETQYF.

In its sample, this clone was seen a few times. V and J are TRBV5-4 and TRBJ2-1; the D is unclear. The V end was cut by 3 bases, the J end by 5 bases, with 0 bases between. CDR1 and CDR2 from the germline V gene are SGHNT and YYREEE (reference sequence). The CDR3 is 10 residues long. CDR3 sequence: CASSYNEQFF. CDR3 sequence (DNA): TGTGCCAGCAGCTACAATGAGCAGTTCTTC.

CDR3 DNA: TGCGCCAGCAGCTTGGAGGGGGGCACTGAGCAGTTCTTC. It translates to CASSLEGGTEQFF. The V gene is TRBV5-1, the J gene TRBJ2-1; D assignment may be TRBD1 or TRBD2 (6 bases each). Trimming pared 0 bases from V and 9 bases from J, leaving 10 bases between. The CDR3 totals 13 residues. The germline CDR1 and CDR2 sequences are SGHRS and YFSETQ.